This TCR beta chain is drawn from a study of blood T cell repertoires in COVID-19. Study-wide context: COVID-19 samples from acute and convalescent phases originated in the United States, Italy and Spain. The analysed material was cDNA or gDNA that came from T cells, B-cell-depleted T cells, or PBMCs.

Authors' data handling: For nucleated cells, counts were estimated from reference gene primer amplification. Sequencing used immunoSEQ multiplex PCR; TCRdb keeps in-frame clones, though not all of them. D and trimming were read from the DNA, whereas the V and J calls and clone size are those reported in that table. Of some 53,000 clones listed, roughly 87% are singletons. CDR1 and CDR2 from the germline V gene are SGHTA and FQGNSA. Trimming shortened V by 2 bases and J by 0 bases, and 14 bases separated the two germline ends. CDR3 length equals 17 residues. This sequence joins TRBV7-2 and TRBJ2-1, with no clear D. This clonotype was sampled from a human donor with active COVID-19. The donor label of this sample is uncertain. The specimen sequenced was peripheral blood. Written as DNA, the CDR3 is TGTGCCAGCAGCTTATCCCCGAGGTCTAGCTCCTACAATGAGCAGTTCTTC. This gives the protein CASSLSPRSSSYNEQFF.